This TCR beta chain is from a study of OX40 agonist ivuxolimab in advanced cancers. Looking at the study overall: At 0.01 to 10 mg/kg, ivuxolimab was administered intravenously to patients every 2 weeks. Study results and caveats: Part of the nonresponder group also had normalized T-cell clonal expansion that was low.

With regard to this clone: Its antigen is unknown.

The length of the CDR3 is 15 residues. V shed 6 bases, J shed 5 bases, and the junction held 10 bases outside the gene matches. CDR1 LGHNT and CDR2 FRNRAP come from the germline V gene. The protocol was immunoSEQ multiplex PCR, while the TCRdb copy is restricted to in-frame clones and leaves out a portion. The data show tens of thousands of clones, around 91% seen once. This material consisted of CD4+ or CD8+ T cells sorted from blood, taken in a trial of the OX40 agonist ivuxolimab. The genes are TRBV12-5 and TRBJ2-1; 7 bases line up with TRBD1. This TCR came from an adult with an advanced solid tumor such as melanoma, head and neck, liver or kidney cancer. CDR3 sequence reads: CASGPWAGGNNEQFF. CDR3 coding DNA: TGTGCTAGTGGGCCCTGGGCAGGGGGTAACAATGAGCAGTTCTTC.